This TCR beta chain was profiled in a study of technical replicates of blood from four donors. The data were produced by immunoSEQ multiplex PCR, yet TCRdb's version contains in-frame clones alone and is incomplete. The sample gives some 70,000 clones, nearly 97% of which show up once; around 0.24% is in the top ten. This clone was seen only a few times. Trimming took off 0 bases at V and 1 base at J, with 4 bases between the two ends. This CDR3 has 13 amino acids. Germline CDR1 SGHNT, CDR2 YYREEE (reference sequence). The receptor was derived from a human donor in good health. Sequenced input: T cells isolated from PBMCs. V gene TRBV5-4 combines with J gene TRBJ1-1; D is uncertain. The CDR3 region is CASSLDRNTEAFF. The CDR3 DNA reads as TGTGCCAGCAGCTTGGACAGGAACACTGAAGCTTTCTTT.